This passage covers 9 T cell receptor beta chains from one sample sequenced in a study of Tregs in tolerant kidney transplant recipients. Clones were read by immunoSEQ multiplex PCR, and TCRdb kept only the in-frame ones, dropping some. The table has about 94,000 clones, approximately 94% seen once. The input for sequencing was CD4+ T cells from blood, taken before the transplant. The receptors here all came from a human donor who received a combined kidney and bone marrow transplant.

Written as DNA, the CDR3 is TGTGCCAGCAGCCTTACGGGACCAACGGGAGGGGATACGCAGTATTTT. Encoded protein: CASSLTGPTGGDTQYF. The genes are TRBV7-9 and TRBJ2-3; 8 bases line up with TRBD2. Germline CDR1 and CDR2: SEHNR and FQNEAQ (reference sequence). The CDR3 is 16 residues long. The V segment lost 5 bases and the J segment 6 bases; nucleotides outside the gene matches: 13.

The gene calls are TRBV5-1 and TRBJ2-5, with 13 bases fitting TRBD2. The CDR3 spans 17 residues. The V segment lost 0 bases and the J segment 0 bases; nucleotides outside the gene matches: 2. Looked up from germline, CDR1 is SGHRS and CDR2 is YFSETQ. This chain's CDR3 is CASSLAGLAGHQETQYF. CDR3 nucleotides: TGCGCCAGCAGCTTGGCGGGACTAGCGGGACACCAAGAGACCCAGTACTTC.

The chain is built from TRBV6-6 and TRBJ2-2; 7 positions agree with TRBD1. Germline loops: CDR1 MNHNY, CDR2 SVGAGI (reference sequence). This CDR3 region has 14 residues. V shed 6 bases and J 1 base; nucleotides not matched to a gene: 2. DNA of the CDR3: TGTGCCAGCAGCCGGACAGGGAACACCGGGGAGCTGTTTTTT. This translates into CASSRTGNTGELFF.

This chain uses TRBV14 with TRBJ2-7; 10 bases map to TRBD1. V was clipped by 1 base and J by 0 bases; unmatched bases: 0. Germline V gives CDR1 SGHDN, CDR2 FVKESK. The CDR3 loop spans 15 amino acids. The CDR3 loop is CASSQGTGGSYEQYF. The CDR3 coding sequence is TGTGCCAGCAGCCAAGGGACAGGGGGCTCCTACGAGCAGTACTTC.

The chain links TRBV30 to TRBJ2-7, with 7 positions matching TRBD1. Germline-derived CDR1 and CDR2 are GTSNPN and SVGIG (reference sequence). The length of the CDR3 is 13 residues. Trimming cost V 3 bases and J 2 bases; bases outside gene matches: 4. CDR3 DNA sequence: TGTGCCTGGAGACCAGGGACAGCCTACGAGCAGTACTTC. It specifies CAWRPGTAYEQYF.

CDR3 region: CASSVDRAYNEQFF. In nucleotides, the CDR3 is TGTGCCAGCAGTGTGGACAGGGCTTACAATGAGCAGTTCTTC. The chain employs TRBV2 and TRBJ2-1; TRBD1 agrees at 8 bases. V dropped 4 bases and J dropped 4; count of bases not matched to a gene: 3. The CDR3 sequence is 14 residues long. CDR1 is SNHLY, CDR2 FYNNEI, per germline.

The chain couples TRBV30 to TRBJ1-3, with 8 bases aligning to TRBD1. The CDR3 is made up of 15 amino acids. Germline lookup yields CDR1 GTSNPN and CDR2 SVGIG (reference sequence). The V and J ends lost 1 base and 4 bases, in that order; junction bases with no gene match: 6. CDR3 sequence reads: CAWSGQGKSGNTIYF. The CDR3 DNA reads as TGTGCCTGGAGTGGACAGGGGAAATCCGGAAACACCATATATTTT.

The rearrangement joins TRBV28 to TRBJ2-7, with 13 bases aligning to TRBD2. The CDR3 is made up of 17 amino acids. From germline, CDR1 is MDHEN and CDR2 SYDVKM. Trimming at V came to 4 bases and at J to 3 bases, leaving 9 bases not matched to a gene. CDR3 sequence reads: CASSSRRLAGGLYEQYF. Here the CDR3 DNA reads TGTGCCAGCAGTTCGCGGCGACTAGCGGGAGGACTCTACGAGCAGTACTTC.

V is TRBV7-2 and J is TRBJ2-7; 8 bases are shared with TRBD2. This CDR3 has 14 residues. Germline lookup yields CDR1 SGHTA and CDR2 FQGNSA. Trimming at V came to 5 bases and at J to 0 bases, leaving 3 bases not matched to a gene. This CDR3 is CASSPLAGSYEQYF. The CDR3 DNA sequence: TGTGCCAGCAGCCCGCTAGCGGGCTCCTACGAGCAGTACTTC.